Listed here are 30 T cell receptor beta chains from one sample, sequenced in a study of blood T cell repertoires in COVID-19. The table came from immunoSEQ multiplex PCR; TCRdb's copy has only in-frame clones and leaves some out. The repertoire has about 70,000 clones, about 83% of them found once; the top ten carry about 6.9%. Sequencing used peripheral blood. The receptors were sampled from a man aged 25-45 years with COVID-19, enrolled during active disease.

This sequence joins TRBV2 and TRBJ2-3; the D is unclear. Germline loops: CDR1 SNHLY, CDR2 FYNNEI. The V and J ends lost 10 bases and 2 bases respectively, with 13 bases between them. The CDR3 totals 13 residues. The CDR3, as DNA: TGTGCCACCAGATGGGCCCCCACAGATACGCAGTATTTT. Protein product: CATRWAPTDTQYF.

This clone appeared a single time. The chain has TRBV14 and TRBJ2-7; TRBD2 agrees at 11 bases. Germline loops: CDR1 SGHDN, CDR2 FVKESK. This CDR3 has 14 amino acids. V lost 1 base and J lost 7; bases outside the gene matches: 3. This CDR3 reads CASSQALAGVEQYF. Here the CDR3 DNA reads TGTGCCAGCAGCCAAGCACTAGCGGGAGTTGAGCAGTACTTC.

This CDR3 is CASSTSESGRAGDTQYF. As DNA, the CDR3 is TGTGCCAGCAGCACTTCCGAAAGCGGGAGGGCGGGAGATACGCAGTATTTT. The rearrangement joins TRBV9 to TRBJ2-3; TRBD2 aligns across 10 bases. Germline CDR1 reads SGDLS; CDR2 reads YYNGEE. With 4 bases clipped from V and 5 bases from J, the junction kept 13 bases outside the gene matches. The CDR3 consists of 17 residues.

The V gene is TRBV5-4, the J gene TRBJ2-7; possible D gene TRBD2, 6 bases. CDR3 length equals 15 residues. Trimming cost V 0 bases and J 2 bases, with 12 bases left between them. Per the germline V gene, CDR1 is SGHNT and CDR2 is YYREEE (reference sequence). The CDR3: CASSLGDWTTYEQYF. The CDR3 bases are TGTGCCAGCAGCTTGGGAGACTGGACTACCTACGAGCAGTACTTC.

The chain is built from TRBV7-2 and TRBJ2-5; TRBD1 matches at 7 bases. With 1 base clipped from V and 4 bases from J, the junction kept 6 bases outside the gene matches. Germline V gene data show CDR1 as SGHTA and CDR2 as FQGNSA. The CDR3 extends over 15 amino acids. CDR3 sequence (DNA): TGTGCCAGCAGCTTAGAAGGGGGCCGTAGAGAGACCCAGTACTTC. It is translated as CASSLEGGRRETQYF.

Written as DNA, the CDR3 is TGCAGCGTTGTTTCTGCCGGGGAGTATGGCTACACCTTC. Translation gives CSVVSAGEYGYTF. The chain couples TRBV29-1 to TRBJ1-2; D is ambiguous. This CDR3 contains 13 residues. Germline loops: CDR1 SQVTM, CDR2 ANQGSEA. Trimming left V 4 bases short and J 5 bases short, with 14 bases between.

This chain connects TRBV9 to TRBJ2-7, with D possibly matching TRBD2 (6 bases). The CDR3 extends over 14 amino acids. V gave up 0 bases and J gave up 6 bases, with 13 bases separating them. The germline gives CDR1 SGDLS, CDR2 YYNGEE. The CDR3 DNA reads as TGTGCCAGCAGCGTAGGGGGGGACCCCTCCGAGCAGTACTTC. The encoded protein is CASSVGGDPSEQYF.

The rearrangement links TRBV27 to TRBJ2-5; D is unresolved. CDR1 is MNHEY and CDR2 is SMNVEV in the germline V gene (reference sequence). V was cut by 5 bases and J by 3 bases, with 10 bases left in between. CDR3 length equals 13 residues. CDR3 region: CASSVRRKETQYF. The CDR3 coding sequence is TGTGCCAGCAGTGTGAGGCGTAAAGAGACCCAGTACTTC.

CDR3 region: CASSIDPGSSNQPQHF. DNA of the CDR3: TGTGCCAGTAGTATAGATCCCGGGTCGAGCAATCAGCCCCAGCATTTT. This sequence joins TRBV19 and TRBJ1-5; D gene unclear. Germline values: CDR1 LNHDA, CDR2 SQIVND (reference sequence). The ends were cut back, 0 bases at V and 1 base at J, with 10 bases in the middle. This CDR3 comprises 16 residues.

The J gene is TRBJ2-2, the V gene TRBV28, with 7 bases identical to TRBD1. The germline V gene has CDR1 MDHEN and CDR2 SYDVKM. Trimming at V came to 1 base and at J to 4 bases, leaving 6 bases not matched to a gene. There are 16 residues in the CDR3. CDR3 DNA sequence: TGTGCCAGCAGTTTATTGAGGGGGCGCATCACCGGGGAGCTGTTTTTT. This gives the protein CASSLLRGRITGELFF. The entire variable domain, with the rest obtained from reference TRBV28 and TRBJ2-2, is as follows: DVKVTQSSRYLVKRTGEKVFLECVQDMDHENMFWYRQDPGLGLRLIYFSYDVKMKEKGDIPEGYSVSREKKERFSLILESASTNQTSMYLCASSLLRGRITGELFFGEGSRLTVL.

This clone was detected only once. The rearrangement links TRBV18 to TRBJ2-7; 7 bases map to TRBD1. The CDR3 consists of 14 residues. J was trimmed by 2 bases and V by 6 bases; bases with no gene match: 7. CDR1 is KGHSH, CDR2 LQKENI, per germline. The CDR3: CASSPPGQTYEQYF. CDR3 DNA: TGTGCCAGCTCGCCTCCGGGACAGACCTACGAGCAGTACTTC.

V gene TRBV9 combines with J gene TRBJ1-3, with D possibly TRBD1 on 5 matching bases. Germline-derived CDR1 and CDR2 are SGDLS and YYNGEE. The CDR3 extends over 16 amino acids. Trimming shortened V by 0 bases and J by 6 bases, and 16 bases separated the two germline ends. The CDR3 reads CASSVEVGRDVNTIYF. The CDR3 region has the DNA TGTGCCAGCAGCGTAGAAGTCGGCAGGGATGTAAACACCATATATTTT.

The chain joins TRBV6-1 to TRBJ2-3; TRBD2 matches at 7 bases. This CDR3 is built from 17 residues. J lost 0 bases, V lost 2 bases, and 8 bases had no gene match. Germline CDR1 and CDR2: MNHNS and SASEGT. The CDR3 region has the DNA TGTGCCAGCAGTGAAATCGGAGGCGGGGGTAGCACAGATACGCAGTATTTT. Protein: CASSEIGGGGSTDTQYF.

The DNA of the CDR3 is TGTGCCAGCAGCCCCCCGGGCGTCAGGGGCACAGATACGCAGTATTTT. Amino acid sequence: CASSPPGVRGTDTQYF. This chain uses TRBV7-2 with TRBJ2-3; possible D gene TRBD1, 5 bases. Trimming took 5 bases from V and 1 from J, leaving 16 bases between them. CDR3 length: 16 residues. Germline CDR1 SGHTA, CDR2 FQGNSA.

CDR3 amino acids: CASGLGDRGYVETQYF. The CDR3 region has the DNA TGTGCTAGTGGTTTGGGGGACAGGGGGTATGTAGAGACCCAGTACTTC. This chain links TRBV12-5 with TRBJ2-5, with 11 bases identical to TRBD1. Germline V CDR1 and CDR2: LGHNT, FRNRAP. The CDR3 covers 16 residues. Trimming cost V 1 base and J 4 bases; bases outside gene matches: 5.

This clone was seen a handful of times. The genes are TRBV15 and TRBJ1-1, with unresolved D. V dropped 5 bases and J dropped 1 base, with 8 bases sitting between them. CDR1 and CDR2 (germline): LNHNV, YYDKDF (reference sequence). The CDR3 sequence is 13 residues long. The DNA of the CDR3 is TGTGCCACCAGCTCATTGGCGAACACTGAAGCTTTCTTT. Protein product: CATSSLANTEAFF.

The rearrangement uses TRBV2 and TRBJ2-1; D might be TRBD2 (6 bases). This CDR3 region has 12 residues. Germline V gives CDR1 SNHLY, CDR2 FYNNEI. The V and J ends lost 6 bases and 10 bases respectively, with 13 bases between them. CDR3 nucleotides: TGTGCCAGCAGCCTCAGCGGGTACGAGCAGTTCTTC. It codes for CASSLSGYEQFF.

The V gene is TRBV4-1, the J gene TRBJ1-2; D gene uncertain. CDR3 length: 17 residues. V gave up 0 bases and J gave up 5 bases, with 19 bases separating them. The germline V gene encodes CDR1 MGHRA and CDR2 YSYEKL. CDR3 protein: CASSQDLRRVIEYGYTF. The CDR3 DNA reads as TGCGCCAGCAGCCAAGACCTAAGACGGGTGATTGAATATGGCTACACCTTC.

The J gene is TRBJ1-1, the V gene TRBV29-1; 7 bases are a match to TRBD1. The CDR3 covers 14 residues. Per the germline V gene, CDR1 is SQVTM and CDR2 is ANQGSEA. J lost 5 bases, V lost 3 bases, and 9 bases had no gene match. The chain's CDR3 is CSVDPTGAVTEAFF. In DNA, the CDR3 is TGCAGCGTTGACCCCACAGGGGCAGTGACTGAAGCTTTCTTT. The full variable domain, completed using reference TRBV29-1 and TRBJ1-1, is SAVISQKPSRDICQRGTSLTIQCQVDSQVTMMFWYRQQPGQSLTLIATANQGSEATYESGFVIDKFPISRPNLTFSTLTVSNMSPEDSSIYLCSVDPTGAVTEAFFGQGTRLTVV.

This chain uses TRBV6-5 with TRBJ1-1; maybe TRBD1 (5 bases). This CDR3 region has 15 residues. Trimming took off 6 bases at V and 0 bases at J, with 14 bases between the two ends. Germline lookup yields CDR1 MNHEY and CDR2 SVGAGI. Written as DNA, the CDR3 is TGTGCCAGCAGGACCCTAGACAGAGTGAACACTGAAGCTTTCTTT. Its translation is CASRTLDRVNTEAFF.

DNA of the CDR3: TGTGCCAGCAGCCAAGAGCTAGCGGGAGGGGGAGGGGTAGAGACCCAGTACTTC. It is translated as CASSQELAGGGGVETQYF. The chain employs TRBV4-2 and TRBJ2-5; 12 bases line up with TRBD2. This CDR3 is 18 amino acids long. V was pared by 0 bases and J by 4 bases, with 9 bases of the junction left unmatched. Germline CDR1 LGHNA, CDR2 YNFKEQ.

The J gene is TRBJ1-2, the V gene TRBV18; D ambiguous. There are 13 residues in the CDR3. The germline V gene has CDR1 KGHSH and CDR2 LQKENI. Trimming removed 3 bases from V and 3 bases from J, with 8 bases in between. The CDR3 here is CASSPETDYGYTF. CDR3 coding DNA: TGTGCCAGCTCACCGGAAACAGACTATGGCTACACCTTC.

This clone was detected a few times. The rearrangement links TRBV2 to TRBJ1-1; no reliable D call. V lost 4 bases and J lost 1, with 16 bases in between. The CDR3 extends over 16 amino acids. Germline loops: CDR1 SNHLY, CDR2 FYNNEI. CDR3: CASSAGSVGRNTEAFF. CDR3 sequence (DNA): TGTGCCAGCAGTGCGGGGTCGGTCGGGAGGAACACTGAAGCTTTCTTT.

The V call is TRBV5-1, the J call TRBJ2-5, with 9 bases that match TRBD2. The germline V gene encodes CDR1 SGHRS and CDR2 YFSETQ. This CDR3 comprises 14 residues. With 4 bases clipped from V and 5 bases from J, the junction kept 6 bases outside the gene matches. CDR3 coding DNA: TGCGCCAGCAGCCCGCGGGAGGGGGGCGAGACCCAGTACTTC. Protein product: CASSPREGGETQYF.

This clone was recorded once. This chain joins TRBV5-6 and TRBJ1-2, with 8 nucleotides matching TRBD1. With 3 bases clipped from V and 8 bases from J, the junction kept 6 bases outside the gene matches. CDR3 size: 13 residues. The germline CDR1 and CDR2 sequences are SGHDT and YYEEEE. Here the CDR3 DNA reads TGTGCCAGCAGCTCCGGGACAGGTGTCGGCTACACCTTC. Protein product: CASSSGTGVGYTF. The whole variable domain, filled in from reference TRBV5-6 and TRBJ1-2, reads DAGVTQSPTHLIKTRGQQVTLRCSPKSGHDTVSWYQQALGQGPQFIFQYYEEEERQRGNFPDRFSGHQFPNYSSELNVNALLLGDSALYLCASSSGTGVGYTFGSGTRLTVV.

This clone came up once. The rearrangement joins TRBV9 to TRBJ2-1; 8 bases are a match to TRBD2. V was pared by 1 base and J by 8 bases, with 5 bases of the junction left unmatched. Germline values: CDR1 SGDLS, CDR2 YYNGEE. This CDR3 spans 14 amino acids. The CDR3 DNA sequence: TGTGCCAGCAGCGTATTGGACGGGAGGGATGAGCAGTTCTTC. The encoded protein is CASSVLDGRDEQFF.

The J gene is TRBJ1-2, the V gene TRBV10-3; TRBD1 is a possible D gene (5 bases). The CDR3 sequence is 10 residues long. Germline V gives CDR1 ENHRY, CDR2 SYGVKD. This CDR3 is CATWGDGYTF. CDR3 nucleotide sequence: TGTGCTACATGGGGGGATGGCTACACCTTC.

The CDR3 DNA follows: TGTGCCAGTACTACCCAAGAGACCCAGTACTTC. Protein product: CASTTQETQYF. V usage is TRBV18 and J usage is TRBJ2-5; D unclear. Trimming removed 9 bases at V and 1 base at J, with 6 bases between. CDR3 length equals 11 residues. The germline gives CDR1 KGHSH, CDR2 LQKENI.

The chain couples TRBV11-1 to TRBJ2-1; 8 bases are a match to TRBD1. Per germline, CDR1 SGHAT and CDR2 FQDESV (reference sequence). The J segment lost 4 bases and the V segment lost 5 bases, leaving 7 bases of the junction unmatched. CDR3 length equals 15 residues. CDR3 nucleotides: TGTGCCAGCAGCCTCGACAGGGGAGAGTACAATGAGCAGTTCTTC. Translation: CASSLDRGEYNEQFF.

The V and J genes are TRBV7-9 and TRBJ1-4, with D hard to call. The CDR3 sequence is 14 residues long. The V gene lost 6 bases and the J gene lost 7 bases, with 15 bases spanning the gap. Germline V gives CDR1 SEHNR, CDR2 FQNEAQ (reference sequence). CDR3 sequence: CASSFLRSGEKLFF. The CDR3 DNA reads TGTGCCAGCAGTTTTCTACGCAGCGGTGAAAAACTGTTTTTT.